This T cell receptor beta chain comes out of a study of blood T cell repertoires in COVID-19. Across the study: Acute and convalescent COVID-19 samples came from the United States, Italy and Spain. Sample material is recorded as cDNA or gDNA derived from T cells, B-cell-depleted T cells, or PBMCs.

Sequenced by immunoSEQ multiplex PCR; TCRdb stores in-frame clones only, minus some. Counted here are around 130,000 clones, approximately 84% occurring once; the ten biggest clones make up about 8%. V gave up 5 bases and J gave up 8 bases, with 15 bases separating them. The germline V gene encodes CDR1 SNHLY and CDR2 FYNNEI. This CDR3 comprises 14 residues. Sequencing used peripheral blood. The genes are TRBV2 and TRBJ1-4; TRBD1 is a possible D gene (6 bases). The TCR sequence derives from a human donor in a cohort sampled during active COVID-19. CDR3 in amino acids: CASSSWGGQEKLFF. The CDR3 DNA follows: TGTGCCAGCAGTTCCTGGGGGGGCCAGGAAAAACTGTTTTTT.